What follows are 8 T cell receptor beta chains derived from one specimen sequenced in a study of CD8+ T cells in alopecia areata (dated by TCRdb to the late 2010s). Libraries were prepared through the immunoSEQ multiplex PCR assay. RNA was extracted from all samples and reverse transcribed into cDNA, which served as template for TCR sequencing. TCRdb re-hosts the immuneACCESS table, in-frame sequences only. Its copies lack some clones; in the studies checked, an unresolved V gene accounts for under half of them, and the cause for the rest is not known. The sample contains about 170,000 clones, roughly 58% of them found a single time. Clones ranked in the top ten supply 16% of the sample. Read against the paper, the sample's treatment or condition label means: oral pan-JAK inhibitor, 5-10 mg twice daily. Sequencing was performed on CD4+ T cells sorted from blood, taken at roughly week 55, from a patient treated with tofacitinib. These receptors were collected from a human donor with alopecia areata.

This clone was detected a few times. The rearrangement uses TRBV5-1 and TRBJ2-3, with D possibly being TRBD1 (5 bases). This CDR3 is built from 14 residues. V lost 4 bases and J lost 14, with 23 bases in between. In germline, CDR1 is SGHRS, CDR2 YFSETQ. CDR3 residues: CASSQEVTGFPLYF. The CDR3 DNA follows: TGCGCCAGCAGCCAGGAAGTCACAGGCTTCCCGCTGTATTTT.

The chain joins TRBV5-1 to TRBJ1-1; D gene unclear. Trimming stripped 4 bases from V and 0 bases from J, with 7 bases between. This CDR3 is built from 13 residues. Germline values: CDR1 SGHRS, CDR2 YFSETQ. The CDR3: CASSLKVNTEAFF. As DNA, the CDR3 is TGCGCCAGCAGCCTAAAGGTGAACACTGAAGCTTTCTTT.

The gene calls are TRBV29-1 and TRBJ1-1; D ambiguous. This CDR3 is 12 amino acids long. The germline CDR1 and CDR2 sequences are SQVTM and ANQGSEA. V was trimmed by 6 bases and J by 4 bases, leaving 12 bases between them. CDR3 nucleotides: TGCAGCGTCACCCAAGGGAGCACTGAAGCTTTCTTT. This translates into CSVTQGSTEAFF. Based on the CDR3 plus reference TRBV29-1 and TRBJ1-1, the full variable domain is SAVISQKPSRDICQRGTSLTIQCQVDSQVTMMFWYRQQPGQSLTLIATANQGSEATYESGFVIDKFPISRPNLTFSTLTVSNMSPEDSSIYLCSVTQGSTEAFFGQGTRLTVV.

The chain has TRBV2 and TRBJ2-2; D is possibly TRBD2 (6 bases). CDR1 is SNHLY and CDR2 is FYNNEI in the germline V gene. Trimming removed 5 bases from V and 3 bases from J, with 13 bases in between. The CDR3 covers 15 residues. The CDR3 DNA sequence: TGTGCCAGCAGTTCCCGGACGGGAGACACCGGGGAGCTGTTTTTT. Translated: CASSSRTGDTGELFF.

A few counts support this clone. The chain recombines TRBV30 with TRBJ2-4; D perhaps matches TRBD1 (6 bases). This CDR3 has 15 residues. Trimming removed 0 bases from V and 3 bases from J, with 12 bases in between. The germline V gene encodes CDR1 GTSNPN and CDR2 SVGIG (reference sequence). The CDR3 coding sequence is TGTGCCTGGAGTGTAACGAGGGGGAACAAAAACATTCAGTACTTC. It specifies CAWSVTRGNKNIQYF.

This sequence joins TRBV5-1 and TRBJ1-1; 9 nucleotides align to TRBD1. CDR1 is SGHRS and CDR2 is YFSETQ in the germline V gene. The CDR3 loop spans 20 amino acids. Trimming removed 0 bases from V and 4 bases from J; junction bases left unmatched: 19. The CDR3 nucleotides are TGCGCCAGCAGCTTGGAAACGCCGGACGAACAGGGGGCGATGGTCACTGAAGCTTTCTTT. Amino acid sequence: CASSLETPDEQGAMVTEAFF.

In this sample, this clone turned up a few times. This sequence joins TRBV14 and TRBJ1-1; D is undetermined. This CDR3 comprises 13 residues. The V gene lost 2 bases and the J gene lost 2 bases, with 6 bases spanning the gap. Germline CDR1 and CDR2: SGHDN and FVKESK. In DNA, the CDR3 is TGTGCCAGCAGCCAATCGGGAAACACTGAAGCTTTCTTT. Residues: CASSQSGNTEAFF.

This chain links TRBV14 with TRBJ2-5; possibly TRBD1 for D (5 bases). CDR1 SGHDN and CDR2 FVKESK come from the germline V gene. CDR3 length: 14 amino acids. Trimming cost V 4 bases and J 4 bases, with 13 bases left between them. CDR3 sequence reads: CASSLLGRAETQYF. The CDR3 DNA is TGTGCCAGCAGCCTGCTAGGCAGGGCAGAGACCCAGTACTTC.